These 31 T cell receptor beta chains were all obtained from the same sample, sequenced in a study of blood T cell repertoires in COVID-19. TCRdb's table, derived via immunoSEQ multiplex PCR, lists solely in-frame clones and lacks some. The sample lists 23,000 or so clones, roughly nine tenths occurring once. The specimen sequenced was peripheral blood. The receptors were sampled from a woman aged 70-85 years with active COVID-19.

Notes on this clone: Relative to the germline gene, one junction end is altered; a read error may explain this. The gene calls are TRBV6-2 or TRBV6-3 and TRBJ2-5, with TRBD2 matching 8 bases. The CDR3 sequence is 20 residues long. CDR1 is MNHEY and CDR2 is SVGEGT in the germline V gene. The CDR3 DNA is TGTGCCAGCACTTACGGACAGCCCGGGGGGGGTATTAGGTTCCAAGAGACCCAGTACTTC. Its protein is CASTYGQPGGGIRFQETQYF.

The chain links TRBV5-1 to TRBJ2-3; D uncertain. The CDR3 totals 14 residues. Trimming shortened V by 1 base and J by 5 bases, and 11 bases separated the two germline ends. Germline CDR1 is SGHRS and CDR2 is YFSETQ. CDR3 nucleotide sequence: TGCGCCAGCAGCTTGTCGAGATACGAAGATACGCAGTATTTT. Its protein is CASSLSRYEDTQYF.

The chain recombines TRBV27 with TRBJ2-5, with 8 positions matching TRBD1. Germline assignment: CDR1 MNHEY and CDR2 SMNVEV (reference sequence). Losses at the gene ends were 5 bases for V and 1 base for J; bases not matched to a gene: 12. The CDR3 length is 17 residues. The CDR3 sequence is CASSPRYGQGGQETQYF. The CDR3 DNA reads TGTGCCAGCAGTCCAAGATACGGACAGGGTGGCCAAGAGACCCAGTACTTC.

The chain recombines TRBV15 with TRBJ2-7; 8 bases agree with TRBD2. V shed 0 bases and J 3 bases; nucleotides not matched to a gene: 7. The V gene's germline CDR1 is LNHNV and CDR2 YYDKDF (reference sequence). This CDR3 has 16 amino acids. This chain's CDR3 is CATSRDRVAGYYEQYF. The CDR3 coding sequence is TGTGCCACCAGCAGAGATCGGGTAGCGGGGTACTACGAGCAGTACTTC. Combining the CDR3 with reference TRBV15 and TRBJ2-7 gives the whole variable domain DAMVIQNPRYQVTQFGKPVTLSCSQTLNHNVMYWYQQKSSQAPKLLFHYYDKDFNNEADTPDNFQSRRPNTSFCFLDIRSPGLGDTAMYLCATSRDRVAGYYEQYFGPGTRLTVT.

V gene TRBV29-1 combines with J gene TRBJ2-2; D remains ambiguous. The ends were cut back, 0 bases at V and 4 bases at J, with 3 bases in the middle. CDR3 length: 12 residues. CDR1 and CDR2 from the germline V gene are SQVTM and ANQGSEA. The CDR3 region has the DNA TGCAGCGTTGAAGAAGCCACCGGGGAGCTGTTTTTT. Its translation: CSVEEATGELFF.

Here the CDR3 DNA reads TGTGCCAGCAGCTCTCGGGGGGGCTCCACAACCACCCTCCTAATCGGGCAGTATTTT. Its protein is CASSSRGGSTTTLLIGQYF. V is TRBV3-1 (or the pseudogene TRBV3-2) and J is TRBJ2-3, with 8 nucleotides matching TRBD2. V shed 5 bases and J 11 bases; nucleotides not matched to a gene: 27. Germline V gives CDR1 LGHDT, CDR2 YNNKEL (reference sequence). CDR3 size: 19 residues.

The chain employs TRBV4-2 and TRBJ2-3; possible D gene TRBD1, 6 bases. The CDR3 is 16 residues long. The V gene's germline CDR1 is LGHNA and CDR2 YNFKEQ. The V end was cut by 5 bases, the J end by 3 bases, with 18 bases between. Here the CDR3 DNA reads TGTGCCAGCAGCACCTCAGACAGGAGTGGGACAGATACGCAGTATTTT. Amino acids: CASSTSDRSGTDTQYF.

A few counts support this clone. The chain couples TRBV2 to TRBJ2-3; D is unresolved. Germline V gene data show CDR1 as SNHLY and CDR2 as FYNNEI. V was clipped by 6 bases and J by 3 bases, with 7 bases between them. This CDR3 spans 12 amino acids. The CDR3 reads CASSPETDTQYF. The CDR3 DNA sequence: TGTGCCAGCAGCCCCGAGACAGATACGCAGTATTTT.

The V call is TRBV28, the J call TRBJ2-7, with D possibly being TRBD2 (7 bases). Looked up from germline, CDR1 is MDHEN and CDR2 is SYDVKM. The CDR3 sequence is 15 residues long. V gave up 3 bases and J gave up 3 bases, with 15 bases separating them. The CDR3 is CASSLMRGGIYEQYF. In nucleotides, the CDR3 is TGTGCCAGCAGTTTGATGAGGGGGGGAATCTACGAGCAGTACTTC.

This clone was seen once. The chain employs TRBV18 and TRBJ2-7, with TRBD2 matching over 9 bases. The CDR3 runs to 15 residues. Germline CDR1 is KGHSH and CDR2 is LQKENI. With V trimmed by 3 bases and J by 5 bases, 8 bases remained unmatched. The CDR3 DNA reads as TGTGCCAGCTCACCTATAGCGGGGGTAGACCACGAGCAGTACTTC. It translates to CASSPIAGVDHEQYF.

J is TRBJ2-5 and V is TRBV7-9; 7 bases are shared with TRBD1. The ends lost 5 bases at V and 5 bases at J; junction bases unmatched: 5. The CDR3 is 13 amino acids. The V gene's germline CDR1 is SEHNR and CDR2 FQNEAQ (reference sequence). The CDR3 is CASSQKGGETQYF. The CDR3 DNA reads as TGTGCCAGCAGCCAAAAAGGGGGCGAGACCCAGTACTTC.

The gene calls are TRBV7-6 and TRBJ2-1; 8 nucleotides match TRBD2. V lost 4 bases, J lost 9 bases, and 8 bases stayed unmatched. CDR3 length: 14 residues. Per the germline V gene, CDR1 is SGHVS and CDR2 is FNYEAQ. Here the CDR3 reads CASSYTGGASEQFF. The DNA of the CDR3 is TGTGCCAGCAGCTACACCGGGGGGGCCTCTGAGCAGTTCTTC.

The CDR3 bases are TGTGCCAGCAAAGACAGGGGGCCCACCGGGGAGCTGTTTTTT. Translation: CASKDRGPTGELFF. The chain joins TRBV27 to TRBJ2-2; 10 bases match TRBD1. After removal of 7 bases from V and 4 bases from J, the junction contained 3 bases not matched to a gene. The CDR3 runs 14 residues. The germline V gene has CDR1 MNHEY and CDR2 SMNVEV (reference sequence).

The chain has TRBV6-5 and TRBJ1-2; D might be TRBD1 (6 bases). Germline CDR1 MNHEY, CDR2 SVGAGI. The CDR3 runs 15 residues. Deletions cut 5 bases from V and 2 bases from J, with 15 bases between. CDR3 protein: CASSNPGEGNYGYTF. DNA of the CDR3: TGTGCCAGCAGTAACCCAGGGGAAGGCAACTATGGCTACACCTTC.

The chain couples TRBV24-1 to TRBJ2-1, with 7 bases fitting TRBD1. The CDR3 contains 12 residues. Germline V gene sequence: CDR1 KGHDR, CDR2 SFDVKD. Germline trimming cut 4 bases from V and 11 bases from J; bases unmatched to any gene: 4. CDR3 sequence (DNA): TGTGCCACCAGTGACCAACAGGGGAAGCAGTTCTTC. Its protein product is CATSDQQGKQFF.

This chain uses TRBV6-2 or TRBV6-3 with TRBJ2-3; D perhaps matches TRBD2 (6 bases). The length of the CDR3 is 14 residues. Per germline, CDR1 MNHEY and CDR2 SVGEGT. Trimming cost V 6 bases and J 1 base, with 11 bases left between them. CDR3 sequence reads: CASSPPSGTDTQYF. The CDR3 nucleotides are TGTGCCAGCAGCCCCCCTAGCGGCACAGATACGCAGTATTTT.

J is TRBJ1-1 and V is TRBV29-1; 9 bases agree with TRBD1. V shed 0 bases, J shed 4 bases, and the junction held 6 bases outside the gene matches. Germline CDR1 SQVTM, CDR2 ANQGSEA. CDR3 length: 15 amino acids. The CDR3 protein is CSVEDRDRGGTEAFF. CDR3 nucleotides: TGCAGCGTTGAAGATCGTGACAGGGGGGGCACTGAAGCTTTCTTT.

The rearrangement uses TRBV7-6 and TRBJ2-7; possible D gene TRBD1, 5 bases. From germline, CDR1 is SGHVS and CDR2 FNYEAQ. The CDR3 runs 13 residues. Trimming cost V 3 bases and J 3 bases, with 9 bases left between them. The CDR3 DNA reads TGTGCCAGCAGCTTTTCAAGGGGCTACGAGCAGTACTTC. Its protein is CASSFSRGYEQYF.

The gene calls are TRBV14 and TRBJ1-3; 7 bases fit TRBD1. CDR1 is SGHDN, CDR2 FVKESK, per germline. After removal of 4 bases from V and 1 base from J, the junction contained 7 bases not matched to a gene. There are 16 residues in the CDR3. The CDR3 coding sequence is TGTGCCAGCAGCCGCCTGTCACAGGGGTCTGGAAACACCATATATTTT. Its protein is CASSRLSQGSGNTIYF. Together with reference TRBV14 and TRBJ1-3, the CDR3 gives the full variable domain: EAGVTQFPSHSVIEKGQTVTLRCDPISGHDNLYWYRRVMGKEIKFLLHFVKESKQDESGMPNNRFLAERTGGTYSTLKVQPAELEDSGVYFCASSRLSQGSGNTIYFGEGSWLTVV.

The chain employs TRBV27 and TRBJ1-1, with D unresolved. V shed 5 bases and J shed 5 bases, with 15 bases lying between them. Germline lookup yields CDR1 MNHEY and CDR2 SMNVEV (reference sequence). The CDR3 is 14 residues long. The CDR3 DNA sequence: TGTGCCAGCAGTCTCCAAGCGGCTGTAACTGAAGCTTTCTTT. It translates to CASSLQAAVTEAFF.

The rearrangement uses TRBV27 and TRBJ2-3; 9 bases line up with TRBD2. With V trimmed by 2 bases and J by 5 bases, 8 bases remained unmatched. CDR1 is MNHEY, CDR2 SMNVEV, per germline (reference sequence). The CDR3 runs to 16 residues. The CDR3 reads CASSLSVAGGLDTQYF. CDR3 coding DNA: TGTGCCAGCAGTTTAAGCGTGGCGGGGGGGCTAGATACGCAGTATTTT.

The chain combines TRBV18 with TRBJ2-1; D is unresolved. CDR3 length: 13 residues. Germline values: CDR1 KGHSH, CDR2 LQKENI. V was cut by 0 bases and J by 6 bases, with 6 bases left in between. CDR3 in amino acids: CASSPPASNEQFF. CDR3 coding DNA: TGTGCCAGCTCACCACCGGCTAGCAATGAGCAGTTCTTC.

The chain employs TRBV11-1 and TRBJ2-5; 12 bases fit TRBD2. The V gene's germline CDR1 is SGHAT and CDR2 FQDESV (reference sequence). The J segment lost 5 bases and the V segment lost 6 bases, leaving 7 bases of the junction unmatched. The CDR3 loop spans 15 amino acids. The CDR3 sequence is CASRFGLAGKETQYF. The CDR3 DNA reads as TGTGCCAGCAGATTCGGACTAGCGGGAAAGGAGACCCAGTACTTC.

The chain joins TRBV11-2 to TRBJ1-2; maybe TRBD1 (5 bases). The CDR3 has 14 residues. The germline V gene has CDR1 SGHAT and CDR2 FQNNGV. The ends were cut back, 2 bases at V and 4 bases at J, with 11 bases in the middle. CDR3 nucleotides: TGTGCCAGCAGCTTACGATCAGGGTTCTATGGCTACACCTTC. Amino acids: CASSLRSGFYGYTF.

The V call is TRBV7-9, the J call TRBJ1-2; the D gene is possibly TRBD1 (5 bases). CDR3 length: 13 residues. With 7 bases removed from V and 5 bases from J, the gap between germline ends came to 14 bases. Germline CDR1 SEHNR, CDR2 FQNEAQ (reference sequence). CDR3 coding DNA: TGTGCCAGCAACCTATGGGGCGAATATGGCTACACCTTC. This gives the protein CASNLWGEYGYTF.

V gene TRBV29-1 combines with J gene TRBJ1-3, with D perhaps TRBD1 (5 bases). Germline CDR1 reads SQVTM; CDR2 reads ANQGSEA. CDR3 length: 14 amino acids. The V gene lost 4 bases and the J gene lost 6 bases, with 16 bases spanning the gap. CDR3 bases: TGCAGCGTTGCCCAGGGAGGGCTCGTAAACACCATATATTTT. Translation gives CSVAQGGLVNTIYF. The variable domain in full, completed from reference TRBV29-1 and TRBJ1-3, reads SAVISQKPSRDICQRGTSLTIQCQVDSQVTMMFWYRQQPGQSLTLIATANQGSEATYESGFVIDKFPISRPNLTFSTLTVSNMSPEDSSIYLCSVAQGGLVNTIYFGEGSWLTVV.

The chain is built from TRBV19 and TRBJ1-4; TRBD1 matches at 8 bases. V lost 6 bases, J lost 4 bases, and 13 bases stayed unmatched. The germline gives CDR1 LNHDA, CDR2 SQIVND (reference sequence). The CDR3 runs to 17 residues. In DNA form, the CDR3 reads TGTGCCAGTAGATCAGGGGGCCGAACCCAGGATAATGAAAAACTGTTTTTT. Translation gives CASRSGGRTQDNEKLFF.

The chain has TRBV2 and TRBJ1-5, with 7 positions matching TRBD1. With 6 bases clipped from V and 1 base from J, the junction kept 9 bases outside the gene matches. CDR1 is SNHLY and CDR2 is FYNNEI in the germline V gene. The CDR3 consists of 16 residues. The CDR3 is CASRGDRTTSNQPQHF. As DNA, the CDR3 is TGTGCCAGCAGAGGGGACAGAACGACGAGCAATCAGCCCCAGCATTTT. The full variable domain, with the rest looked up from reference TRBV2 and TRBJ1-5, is EPEVTQTPSHQVTQMGQEVILRCVPISNHLYFYWYRQILGQKVEFLVSFYNNEISEKSEIFDDQFSVERPDGSNFTLKIRSTKLEDSAMYFCASRGDRTTSNQPQHFGDGTRLSIL.

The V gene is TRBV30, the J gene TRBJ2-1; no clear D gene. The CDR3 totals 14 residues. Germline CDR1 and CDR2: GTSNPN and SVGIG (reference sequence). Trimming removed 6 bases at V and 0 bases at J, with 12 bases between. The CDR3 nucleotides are TGTGCCTGTATAATCGGCGGCTCCTACAATGAGCAGTTCTTC. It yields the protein CACIIGGSYNEQFF.

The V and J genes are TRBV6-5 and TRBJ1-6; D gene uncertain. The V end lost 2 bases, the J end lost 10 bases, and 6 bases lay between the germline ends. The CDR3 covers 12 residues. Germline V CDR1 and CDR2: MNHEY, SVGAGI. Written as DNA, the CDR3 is TGTGCCAGCAGTTACAGGGAGTCACCCCTCCACTTT. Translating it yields CASSYRESPLHF.

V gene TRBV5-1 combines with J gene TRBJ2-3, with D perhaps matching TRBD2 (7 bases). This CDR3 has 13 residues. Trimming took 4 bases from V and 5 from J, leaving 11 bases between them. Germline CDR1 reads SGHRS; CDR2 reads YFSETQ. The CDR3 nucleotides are TGCGCCAGCAGCCCGGGGGGCCAAGATACGCAGTATTTT. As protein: CASSPGGQDTQYF.